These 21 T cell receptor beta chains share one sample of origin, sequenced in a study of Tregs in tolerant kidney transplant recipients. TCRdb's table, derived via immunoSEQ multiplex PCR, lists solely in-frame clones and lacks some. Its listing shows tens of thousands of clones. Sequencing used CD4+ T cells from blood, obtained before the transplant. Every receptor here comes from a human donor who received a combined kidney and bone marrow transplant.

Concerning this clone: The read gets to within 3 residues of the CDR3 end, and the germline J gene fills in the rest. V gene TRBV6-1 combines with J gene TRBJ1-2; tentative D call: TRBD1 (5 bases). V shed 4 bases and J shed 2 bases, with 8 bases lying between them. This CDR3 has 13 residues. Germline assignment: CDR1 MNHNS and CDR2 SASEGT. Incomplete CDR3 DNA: TGTGCCAGCAGTGTGGGGCAGAACTATGGC. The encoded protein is CASSVGQNYG. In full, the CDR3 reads CASSVGQNYGYTF.

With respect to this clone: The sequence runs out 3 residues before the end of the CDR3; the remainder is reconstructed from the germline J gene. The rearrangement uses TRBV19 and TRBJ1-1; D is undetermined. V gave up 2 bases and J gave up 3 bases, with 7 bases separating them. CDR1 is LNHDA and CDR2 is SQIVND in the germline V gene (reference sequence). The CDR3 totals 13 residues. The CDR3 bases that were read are TGTGCCAGTAGTATATTTATCGACACTGAA. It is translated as CASSIFIDTE. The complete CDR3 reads CASSIFIDTEAFF.

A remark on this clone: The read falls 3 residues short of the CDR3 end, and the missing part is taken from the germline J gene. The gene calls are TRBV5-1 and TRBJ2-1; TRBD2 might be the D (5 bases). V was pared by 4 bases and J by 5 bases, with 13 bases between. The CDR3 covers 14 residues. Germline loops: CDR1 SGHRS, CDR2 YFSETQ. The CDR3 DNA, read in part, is TGCGCCAGCAGCCCACGGGGTCCGGACAATGAG. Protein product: CASSPRGPDNE. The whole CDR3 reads CASSPRGPDNEQFF.

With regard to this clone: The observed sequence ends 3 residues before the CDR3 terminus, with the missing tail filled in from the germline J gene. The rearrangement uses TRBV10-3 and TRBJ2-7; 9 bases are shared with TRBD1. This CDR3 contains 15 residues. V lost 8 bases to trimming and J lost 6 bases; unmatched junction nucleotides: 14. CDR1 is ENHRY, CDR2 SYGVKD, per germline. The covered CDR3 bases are TGTGCCATCGAGGGACCGGGACAGGGTATTTCCGAG. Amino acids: CAIEGPGQGISE. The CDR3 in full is CAIEGPGQGISEQYF.

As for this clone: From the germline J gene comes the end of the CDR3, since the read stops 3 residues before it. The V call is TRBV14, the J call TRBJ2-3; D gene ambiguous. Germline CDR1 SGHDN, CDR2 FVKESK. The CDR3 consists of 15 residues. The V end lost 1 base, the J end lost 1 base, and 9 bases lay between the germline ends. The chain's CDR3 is CASSQGKRRTDTQYF. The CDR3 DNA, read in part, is TGTGCCAGCAGCCAAGGCAAGCGCCGCACAGATACG.

CDR3: CASSWDSNSGNTIYF. The covered CDR3 bases are TGTGCCAGCAGCTGGGACAGCAACTCTGGAAACACC. The chain couples TRBV7-8 to TRBJ1-3, with TRBD1 matching 7 bases. The read halts 3 residues ahead of the CDR3 end, with the missing end drawn from the germline J gene. The V and J ends lost 4 bases and 0 bases, in that order; junction bases with no gene match: 3. Germline V gives CDR1 SGHVS, CDR2 FQNEAQ. The CDR3 has 15 residues. The whole variable domain, filled in from reference TRBV7-8 and TRBJ1-3, reads GAGVSQSPRYKVAKRGQDVALRCDPISGHVSLFWYQQALGQGPEFLTYFQNEAQLDKSGLPSDRFFAERPEGSVSTLKIQRTQQEDSAVYLCASSWDSNSGNTIYFGEGSWLTVV.

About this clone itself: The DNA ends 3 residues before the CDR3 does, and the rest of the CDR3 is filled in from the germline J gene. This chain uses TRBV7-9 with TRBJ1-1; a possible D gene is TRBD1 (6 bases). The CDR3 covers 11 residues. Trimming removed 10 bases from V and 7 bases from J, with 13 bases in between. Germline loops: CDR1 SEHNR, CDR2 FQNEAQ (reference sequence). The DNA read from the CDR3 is TGTGCCAAAAGAGGGGGAAGTGAA. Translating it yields CAKRGGSE. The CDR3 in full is CAKRGGSEAFF.

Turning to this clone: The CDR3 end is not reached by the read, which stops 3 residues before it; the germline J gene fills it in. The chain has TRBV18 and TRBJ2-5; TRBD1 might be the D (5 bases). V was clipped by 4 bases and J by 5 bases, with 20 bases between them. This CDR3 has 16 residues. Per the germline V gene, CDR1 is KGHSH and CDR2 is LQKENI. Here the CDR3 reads CASSLSEGAHGETQYF. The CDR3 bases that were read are TGTGCCAGCTCACTCTCCGAAGGGGCGCACGGGGAGACC.

This CDR3 is CASSERQGPIYNEQFF. The covered CDR3 bases are TGTGCCAGCAGCGAACGACAGGGCCCTATTTACAATGAG. The chain links TRBV7-6 to TRBJ2-1, with 7 positions matching TRBD1. The CDR3 end lies 3 residues beyond the end of the read and is filled in from the germline J gene. The germline gives CDR1 SGHVS, CDR2 FNYEAQ. Germline trimming cut 5 bases from V and 4 bases from J; bases unmatched to any gene: 11. This CDR3 comprises 16 residues.

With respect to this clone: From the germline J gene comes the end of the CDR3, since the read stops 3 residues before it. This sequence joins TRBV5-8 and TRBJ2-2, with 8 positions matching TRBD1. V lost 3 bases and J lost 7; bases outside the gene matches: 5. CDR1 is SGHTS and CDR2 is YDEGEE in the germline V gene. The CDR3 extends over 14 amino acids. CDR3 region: CASSWGGQGGELFF. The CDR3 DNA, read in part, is TGTGCCAGCAGCTGGGGCGGACAGGGCGGGGAG.

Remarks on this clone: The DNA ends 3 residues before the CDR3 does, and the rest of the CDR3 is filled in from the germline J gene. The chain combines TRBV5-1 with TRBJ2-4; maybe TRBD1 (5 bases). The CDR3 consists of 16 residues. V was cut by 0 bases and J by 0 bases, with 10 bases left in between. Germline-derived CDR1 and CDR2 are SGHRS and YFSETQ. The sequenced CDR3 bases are TGCGCCAGCAGCTTGGAGGGGATCCTAGCCAAAAACATT. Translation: CASSLEGILAKNI. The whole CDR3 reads CASSLEGILAKNIQYF.

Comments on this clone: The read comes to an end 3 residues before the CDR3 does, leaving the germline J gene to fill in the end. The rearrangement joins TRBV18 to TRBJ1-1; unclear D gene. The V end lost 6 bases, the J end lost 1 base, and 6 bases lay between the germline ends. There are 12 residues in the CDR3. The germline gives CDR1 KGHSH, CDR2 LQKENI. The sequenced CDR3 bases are TGTGCCAGCTCGAACACGAACACTGAA. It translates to CASSNTNTE. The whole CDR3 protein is CASSNTNTEAFF.

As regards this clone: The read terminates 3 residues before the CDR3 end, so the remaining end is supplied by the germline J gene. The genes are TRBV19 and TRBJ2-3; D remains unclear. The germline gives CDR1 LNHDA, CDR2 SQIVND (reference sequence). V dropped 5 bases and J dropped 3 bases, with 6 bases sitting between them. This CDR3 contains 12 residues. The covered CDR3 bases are TGTGCCAGTAGTCTAACTACAGATACG. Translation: CASSLTTDT. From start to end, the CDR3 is CASSLTTDTQYF.

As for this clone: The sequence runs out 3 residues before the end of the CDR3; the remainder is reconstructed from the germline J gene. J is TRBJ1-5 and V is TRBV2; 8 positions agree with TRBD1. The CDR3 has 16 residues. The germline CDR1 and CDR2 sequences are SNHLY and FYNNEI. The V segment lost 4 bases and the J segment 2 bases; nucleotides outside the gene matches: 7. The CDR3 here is CASSAPGQDGNQPQHF. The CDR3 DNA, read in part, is TGTGCCAGCAGTGCCCCGGGACAGGATGGCAATCAGCCC.

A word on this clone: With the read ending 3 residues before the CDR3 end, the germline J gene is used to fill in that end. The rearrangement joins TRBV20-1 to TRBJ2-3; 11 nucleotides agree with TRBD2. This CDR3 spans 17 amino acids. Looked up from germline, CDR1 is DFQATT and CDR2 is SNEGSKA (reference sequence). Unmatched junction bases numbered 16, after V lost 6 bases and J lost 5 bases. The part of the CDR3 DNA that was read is TGCAGTGCCCCCGAGGGGGTTCTAGCGGGGGGTGGAGATACG. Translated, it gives CSAPEGVLAGGGDT. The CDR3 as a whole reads CSAPEGVLAGGGDTQYF.

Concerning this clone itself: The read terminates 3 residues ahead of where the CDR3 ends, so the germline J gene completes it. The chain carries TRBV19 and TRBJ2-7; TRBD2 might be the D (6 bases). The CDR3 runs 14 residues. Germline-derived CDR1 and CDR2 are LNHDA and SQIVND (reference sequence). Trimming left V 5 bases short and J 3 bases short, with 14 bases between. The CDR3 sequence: CASSSQAGGYEQYF. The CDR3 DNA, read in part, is TGTGCCAGTAGTTCACAGGCCGGGGGCTACGAG.

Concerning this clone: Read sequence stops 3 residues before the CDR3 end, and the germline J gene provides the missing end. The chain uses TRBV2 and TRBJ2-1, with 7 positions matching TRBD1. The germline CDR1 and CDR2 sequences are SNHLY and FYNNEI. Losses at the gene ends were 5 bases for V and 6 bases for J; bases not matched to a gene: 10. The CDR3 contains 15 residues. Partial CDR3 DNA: TGTGCCAGCAGTCCTACGACAGGGACGGTCAATGAG. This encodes CASSPTTGTVNE. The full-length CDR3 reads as CASSPTTGTVNEQFF.

The CDR3: CASSLDGGGAGELFF. The CDR3 bases that were read are TGTGCCAGCAGCTTAGACGGCGGGGGGGCCGGGGAG. The V gene is TRBV11-3, the J gene TRBJ2-2, with TRBD2 matching over 9 bases. The read halts 3 residues ahead of the CDR3 end, with the missing end drawn from the germline J gene. The CDR3 sequence is 15 residues long. Germline assignment: CDR1 SGHNT and CDR2 YENEEA. Trimming at V came to 0 bases and at J to 6 bases, leaving 2 bases not matched to a gene.

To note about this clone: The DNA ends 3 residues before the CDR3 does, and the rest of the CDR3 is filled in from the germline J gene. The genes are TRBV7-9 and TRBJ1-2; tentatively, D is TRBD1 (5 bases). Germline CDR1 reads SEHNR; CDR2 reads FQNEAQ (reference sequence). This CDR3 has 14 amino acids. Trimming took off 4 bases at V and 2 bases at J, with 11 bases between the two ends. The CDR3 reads CASSSRQPNYGYTF. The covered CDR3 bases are TGTGCCAGCAGCTCTCGACAGCCAAACTATGGC.

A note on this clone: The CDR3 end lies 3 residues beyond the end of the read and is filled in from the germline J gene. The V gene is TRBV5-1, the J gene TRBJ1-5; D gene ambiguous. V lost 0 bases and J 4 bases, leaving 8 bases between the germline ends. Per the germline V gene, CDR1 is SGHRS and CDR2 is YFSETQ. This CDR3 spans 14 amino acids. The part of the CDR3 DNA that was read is TGCGCCAGCAGCTTGGACAGCCCTAATCAGCCC. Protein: CASSLDSPNQP. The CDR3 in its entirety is CASSLDSPNQPQHF. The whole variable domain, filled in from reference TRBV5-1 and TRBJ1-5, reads KAGVTQTPRYLIKTRGQQVTLSCSPISGHRSVSWYQQTPGQGLQFLFEYFSETQRNKGNFPGRFSGRQFSNSRSEMNVSTLELGDSALYLCASSLDSPNQPQHFGDGTRLSIL.

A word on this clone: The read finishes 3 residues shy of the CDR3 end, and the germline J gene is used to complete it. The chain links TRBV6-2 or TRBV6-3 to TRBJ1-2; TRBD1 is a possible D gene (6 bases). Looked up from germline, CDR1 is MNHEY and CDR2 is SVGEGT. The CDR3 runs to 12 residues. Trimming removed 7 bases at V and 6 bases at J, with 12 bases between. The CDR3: CASKSGEHGYTF. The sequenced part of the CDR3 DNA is TGTGCCAGCAAGTCAGGGGAACATGGC.